This T cell receptor beta chain derives from a study of neurological immune-mediated disorders. Time point in this sample: technical triplicate 3. There are many counts of this clonotype. With 10-nucleotide random UMIs, 5'RACE was used to make the cDNA. TCRdb independently ran MiXCR on the 5' RACE reads; one entry per CDR3 protein. Among about 44,000 distinct CDR3 sequences listed, roughly 21% were seen once. This CDR3 comprises 15 residues. Per the germline V gene, CDR1 is MDHEN and CDR2 is SYDVKM. V was clipped by 6 bases and J by 0 bases, with 15 bases between them. V is TRBV28 and J is TRBJ2-7; D possibly corresponds to TRBD1 (6 bases). The sequence was obtained from a man in his sixties with HTLV-1-associated myelopathy (HAM/TSP). The sequencing sample was made of PBMCs. The CDR3 coding sequence is TGTGCCAGCAGCCTAAGACAGGCGAACTCCTACGAGCAGTACTTC. Translation gives CASSLRQANSYEQYF.